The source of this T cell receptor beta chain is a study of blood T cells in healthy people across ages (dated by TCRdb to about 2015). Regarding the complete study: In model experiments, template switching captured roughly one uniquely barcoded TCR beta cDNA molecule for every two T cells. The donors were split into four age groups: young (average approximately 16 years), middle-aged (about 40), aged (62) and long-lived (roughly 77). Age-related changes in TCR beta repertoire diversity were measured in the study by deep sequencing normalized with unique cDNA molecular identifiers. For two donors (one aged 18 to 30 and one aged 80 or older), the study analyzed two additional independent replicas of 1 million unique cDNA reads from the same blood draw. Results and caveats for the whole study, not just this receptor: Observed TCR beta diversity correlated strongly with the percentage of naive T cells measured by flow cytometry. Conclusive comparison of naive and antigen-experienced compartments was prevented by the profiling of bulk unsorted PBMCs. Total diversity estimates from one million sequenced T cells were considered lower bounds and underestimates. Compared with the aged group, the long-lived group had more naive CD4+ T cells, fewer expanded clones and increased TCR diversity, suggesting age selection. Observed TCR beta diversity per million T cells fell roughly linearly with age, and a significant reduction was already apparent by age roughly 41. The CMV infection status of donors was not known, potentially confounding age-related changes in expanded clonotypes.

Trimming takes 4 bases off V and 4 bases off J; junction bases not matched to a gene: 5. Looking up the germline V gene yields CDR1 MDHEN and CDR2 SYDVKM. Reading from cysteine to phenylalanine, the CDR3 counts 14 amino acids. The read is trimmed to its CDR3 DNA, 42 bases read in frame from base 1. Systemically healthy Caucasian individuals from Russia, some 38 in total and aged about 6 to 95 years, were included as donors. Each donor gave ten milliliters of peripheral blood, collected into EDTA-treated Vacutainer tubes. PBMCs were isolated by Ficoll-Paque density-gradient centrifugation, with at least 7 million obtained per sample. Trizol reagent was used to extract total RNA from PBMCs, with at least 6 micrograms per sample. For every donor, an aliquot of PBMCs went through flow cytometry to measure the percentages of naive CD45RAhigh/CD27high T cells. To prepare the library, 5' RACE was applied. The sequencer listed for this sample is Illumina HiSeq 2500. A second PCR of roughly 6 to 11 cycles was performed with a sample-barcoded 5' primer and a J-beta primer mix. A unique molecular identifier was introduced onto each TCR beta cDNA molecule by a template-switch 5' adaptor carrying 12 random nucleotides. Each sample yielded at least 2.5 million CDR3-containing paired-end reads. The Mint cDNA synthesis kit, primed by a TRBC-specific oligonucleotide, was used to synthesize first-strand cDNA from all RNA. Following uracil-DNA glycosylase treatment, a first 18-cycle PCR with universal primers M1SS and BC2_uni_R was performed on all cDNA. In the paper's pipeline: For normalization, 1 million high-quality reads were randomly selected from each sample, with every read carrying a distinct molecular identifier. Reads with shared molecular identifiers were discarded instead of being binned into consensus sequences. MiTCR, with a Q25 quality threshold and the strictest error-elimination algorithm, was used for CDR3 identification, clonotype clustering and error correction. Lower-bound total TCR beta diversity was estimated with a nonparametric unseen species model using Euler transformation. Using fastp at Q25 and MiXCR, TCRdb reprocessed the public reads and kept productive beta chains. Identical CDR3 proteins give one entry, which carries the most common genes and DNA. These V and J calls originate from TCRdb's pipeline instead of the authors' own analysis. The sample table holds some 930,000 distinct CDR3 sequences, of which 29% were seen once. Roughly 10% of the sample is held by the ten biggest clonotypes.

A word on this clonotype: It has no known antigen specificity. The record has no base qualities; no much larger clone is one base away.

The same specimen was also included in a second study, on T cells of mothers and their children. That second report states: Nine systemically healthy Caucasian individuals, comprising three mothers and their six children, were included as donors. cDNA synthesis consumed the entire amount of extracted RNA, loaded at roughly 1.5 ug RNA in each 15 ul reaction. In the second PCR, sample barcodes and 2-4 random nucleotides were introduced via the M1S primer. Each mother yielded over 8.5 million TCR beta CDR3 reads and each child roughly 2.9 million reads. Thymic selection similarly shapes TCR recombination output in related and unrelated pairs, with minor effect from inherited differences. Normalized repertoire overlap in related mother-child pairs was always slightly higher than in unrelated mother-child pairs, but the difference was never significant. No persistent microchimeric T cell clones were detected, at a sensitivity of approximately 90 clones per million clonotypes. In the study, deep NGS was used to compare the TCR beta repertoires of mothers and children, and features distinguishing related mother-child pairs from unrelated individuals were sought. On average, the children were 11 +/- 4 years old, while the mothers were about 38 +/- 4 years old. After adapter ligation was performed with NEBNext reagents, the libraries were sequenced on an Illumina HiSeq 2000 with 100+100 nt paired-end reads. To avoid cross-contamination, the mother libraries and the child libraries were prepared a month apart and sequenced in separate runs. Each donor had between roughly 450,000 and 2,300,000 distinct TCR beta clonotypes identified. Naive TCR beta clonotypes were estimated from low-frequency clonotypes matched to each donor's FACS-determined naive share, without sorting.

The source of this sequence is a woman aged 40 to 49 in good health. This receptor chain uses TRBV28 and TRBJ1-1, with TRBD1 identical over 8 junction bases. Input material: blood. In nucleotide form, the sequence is TGTGCCAGCAGTTGGGGACAGGTAGTCACTGAAGCTTTCTTT. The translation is CASSWGQVVTEAFF.